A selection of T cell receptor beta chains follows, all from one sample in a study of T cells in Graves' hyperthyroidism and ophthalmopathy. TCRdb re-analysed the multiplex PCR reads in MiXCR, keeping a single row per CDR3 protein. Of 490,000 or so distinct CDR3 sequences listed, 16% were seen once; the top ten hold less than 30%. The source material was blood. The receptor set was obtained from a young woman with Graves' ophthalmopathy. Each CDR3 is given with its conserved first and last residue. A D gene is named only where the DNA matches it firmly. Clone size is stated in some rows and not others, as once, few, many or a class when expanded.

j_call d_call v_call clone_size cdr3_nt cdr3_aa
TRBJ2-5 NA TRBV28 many TGTGCCAGCAGTCCAGGGGTTAAGGAGACCCAGTACTTC CASSPGVKETQYF
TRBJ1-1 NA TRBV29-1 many TGCAGCGTTCATACAGGGAGGACTGAAGCTTTCTTT CSVHTGRTEAFF
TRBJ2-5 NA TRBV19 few TGTGCCAGTAGCTACCGGACATTCCAAGAGACCCAGTACTTC CASSYRTFQETQYF
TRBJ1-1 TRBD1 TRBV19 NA TGTGCCAGTAGAAAACAGGGGGCCACTGAAGCTTTCTTT CASRKQGATEAFF
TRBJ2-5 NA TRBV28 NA TGTGCCAGCAGCTTAGGATACGCCCAGTACTTC CASSLGYAQYF
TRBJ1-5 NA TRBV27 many TGTGCCAGCAGTCCTCTGCCGCCTGACAATCAGCCCCAGCATTTT CASSPLPPDNQPQHF
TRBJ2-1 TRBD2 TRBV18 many TGTGCCAGCTCACCACCACTAGCGGTCTACAATGAGCAGTTCTTC CASSPPLAVYNEQFF
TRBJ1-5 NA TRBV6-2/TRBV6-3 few TGTGCCAGCAGTCCCTCTCGAGGAGGTAATCAGCCCCAGCATTTT CASSPSRGGNQPQHF
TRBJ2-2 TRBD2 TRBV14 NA TGTGCCAGCAGCCTCCAGCGGGCTAGCGGCACCGGGGAGCTGTTTTTT CASSLQRASGTGELFF
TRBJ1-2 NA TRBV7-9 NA TGTGCCAGCAGCTTAGAAGGGGGTGCGGGCAGCTATGGCTACACCTTC CASSLEGGAGSYGYTF
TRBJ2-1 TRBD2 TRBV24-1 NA TGTGCCACCAGTGATTTTGAGAGCGGGAGTGCAACCTACAATGAGCAGTTCTTC CATSDFESGSATYNEQFF
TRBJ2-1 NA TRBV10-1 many TGCGCCAGCCCTCGACTAGACGTCCCCTACAATGAGCAGTTCTTC CASPRLDVPYNEQFF
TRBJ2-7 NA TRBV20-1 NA TGCAGTGGGAAGAGGTCGTCAGTTATTTACGAGCAGTACTTC CSGKRSSVIYEQYF
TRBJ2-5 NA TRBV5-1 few TGCGCCAGCAGTACCCAGGTTTCGGGAGAGACCCAGTACTTC CASSTQVSGETQYF
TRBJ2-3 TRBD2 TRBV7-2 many TGTGCCAGCAGCGGTAGCGGGAGCCCTACAGATACGCAGTATTTT CASSGSGSPTDTQYF
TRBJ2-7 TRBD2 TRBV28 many TGTGCCAGCACTGTGACTAGCGGGACCTACGAGCAGTACTTC CASTVTSGTYEQYF
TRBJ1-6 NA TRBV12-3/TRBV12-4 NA TGTGCCAGCAGTCTGTCCCCAAACGGGGGTTCACCCCTCCACTTT CASSLSPNGGSPLHF
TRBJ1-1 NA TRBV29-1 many TGCAGCGTGAAGGACGGGGGGCTGAACACTGAAGCTTTCTTT CSVKDGGLNTEAFF
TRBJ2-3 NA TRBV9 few TGTGCCAGCGGCCCCGAGGGGGAGGGCCCAGATACGCAGTATTTT CASGPEGEGPDTQYF
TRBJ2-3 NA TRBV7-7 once TGTGCCAGCAGCTTTAGGTCGACGGGAGATACGCAGTATTTT CASSFRSTGDTQYF
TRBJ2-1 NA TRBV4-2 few TGTGCCAGCAGCCAAGATTTGGCTAGCCCCTCCAATGAGCAGTTCTTC CASSQDLASPSNEQFF
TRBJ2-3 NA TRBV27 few TGTGCCAGCAGTTTATTTACAGCTAGCACAGATACGCAGTATTTT CASSLFTASTDTQYF
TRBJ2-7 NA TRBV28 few TGTGCCAGCGGTCCCACCTGCTACGAGCAGTACTTC CASGPTCYEQYF
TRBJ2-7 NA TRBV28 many TGTGCCAGCAGTTCACTGTTGCGAGGAAACTACGAGCAGTACTTC CASSSLLRGNYEQYF
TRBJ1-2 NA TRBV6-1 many TGTGCCAGCAGCCCGTCGAGAATGGCCTATGGCTACACCTTC CASSPSRMAYGYTF
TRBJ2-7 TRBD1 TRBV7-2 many TGTGCCAGCAGCTTAGATAGGACAGGGGTATACGAGCAGTACTTC CASSLDRTGVYEQYF
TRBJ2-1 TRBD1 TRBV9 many TGTGCCAGCAGCGCTCGGACAGGGGGTGGTGAGCAGTTCTTC CASSARTGGGEQFF
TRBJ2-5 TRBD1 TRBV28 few TGTGCCAGCAGTTCCCCAACCGCCGAGACAGGGAAGACCCAGTACTTC CASSSPTAETGKTQYF
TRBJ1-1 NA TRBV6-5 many TGTGCCAGCAGTGCCTACATCGAAGCTTTCTTT CASSAYIEAFF
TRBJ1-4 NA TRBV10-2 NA TGCGCCAGCTCACCGACAGGACGTGGGTCGTATGAAAAACTGTTTTTT CASSPTGRGSYEKLFF
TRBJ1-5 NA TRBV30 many TGTGCCTGGAGTGACGCAGGGAACCAGCATTTT CAWSDAGNQHF
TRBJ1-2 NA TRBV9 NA TGTGCCAGCGTAAAGGGGCAGGGCGGTACAGGCTACACCTTC CASVKGQGGTGYTF
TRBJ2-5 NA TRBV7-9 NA TGTGCCAGCAGCCACCTGGGTGGCATGGAGGAGACCCAGTACTTC CASSHLGGMEETQYF
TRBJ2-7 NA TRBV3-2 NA TGTGCCAGCCGCAGGGACAGGGGGGACGAGCAGTACTTC CASRRDRGDEQYF
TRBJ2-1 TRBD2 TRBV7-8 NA TGTGCCAGCAGCATCCAACTAGCGGGGAACAATGAGCAGTTCTTC CASSIQLAGNNEQFF
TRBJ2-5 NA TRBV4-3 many TGCGCCAGCAGCCAGGCCCCGGGACCGAAAGAGACCCAGTACTTC CASSQAPGPKETQYF
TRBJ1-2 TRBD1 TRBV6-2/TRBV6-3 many TGTGCCAGCAGTTACCCACGGGACAGGTGGGACTATGGCTACACCTTC CASSYPRDRWDYGYTF
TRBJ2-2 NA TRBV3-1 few TGTGCCAGCAGCCTTAAAAGACAGACCAACACCGGGGAGCTGTTTTTT CASSLKRQTNTGELFF
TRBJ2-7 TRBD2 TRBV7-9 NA TGTGCCAGCAGCTTAGCCCTAGCGGGAGTCGAGCAGTACTTC CASSLALAGVEQYF
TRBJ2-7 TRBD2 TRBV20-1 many TGCAGTGGCAGGCGACTAGCGATGTACGAGCAGTACTTC CSGRRLAMYEQYF
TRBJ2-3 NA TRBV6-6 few TGTGCCAGCAGTTACGCGATCCACACAGATACGCAGTATTTT CASSYAIHTDTQYF
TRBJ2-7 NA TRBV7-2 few TGTGCCAGCACTTTATGGGATCCCTACGAGCAGTACTTC CASTLWDPYEQYF
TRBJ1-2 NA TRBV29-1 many TGCAGCGTTGAAGATCCCTCGGCTCATTCTTACTATGGCTACACCTTC CSVEDPSAHSYYGYTF
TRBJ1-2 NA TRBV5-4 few TGTGCCAGCAGCTACGACCGGGGACATCTCTATGGCTACACCTTC CASSYDRGHLYGYTF
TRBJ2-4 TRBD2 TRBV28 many TGTGCCAGCAGTTTAGGCGGGGGGGGGCTAATTGAGGACATTCAGTACTTC CASSLGGGGLIEDIQYF
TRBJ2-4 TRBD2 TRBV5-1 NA TGCGCCAGCTCCACCGGGACTAGCGACATTCAGTACTTC CASSTGTSDIQYF
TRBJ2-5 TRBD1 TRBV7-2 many TGTGCCAGCTCCTTGGGACAGGGGGCCGAGACCCAGTACTTC CASSLGQGAETQYF
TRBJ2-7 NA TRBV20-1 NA TGCAGTGCTAGAGTCGCGCACCGGGACTCAACCTCCGAGCAGTACTTC CSARVAHRDSTSEQYF
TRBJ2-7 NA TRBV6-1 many TGTGCCAGCAGTGAACGCCGGACACTATACGAGCAGTACTTC CASSERRTLYEQYF
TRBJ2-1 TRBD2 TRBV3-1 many TGTGCCAGCAGCCAAGGGCTAGCGGAGGGCAATGAGCAGTTCTTC CASSQGLAEGNEQFF